The 12 T cell receptor beta chains below come from one sample, sequenced in a study of long-term antiretroviral therapy in people with HIV. Survey level was the resolution at which the v3.0 immunoSEQ assay ran. TCRdb's copy holds only in-frame clones and misses some; the assay was immunoSEQ multiplex PCR. Among about 18,000 clones listed, approximately 78% were seen once. The starting material was unsorted PBMCs, obtained 0.6 years after starting antiretroviral therapy. Receptor source: a woman in her late teens or twenties with HIV.

This rearrangement joins TRBV6-6 to TRBJ1-1; a possible D gene is TRBD1 (5 bases). The CDR3 totals 15 residues. The V gene lost 8 bases and the J gene lost 1 base, with 17 bases spanning the gap. The germline gives CDR1 MNHNY, CDR2 SVGAGI (reference sequence). The CDR3 loop reads CASLGGIRGNTEAFF. For the CDR3, the DNA is TGTGCCAGCTTGGGGGGTATACGGGGGAACACTGAAGCTTTCTTT.

The gene calls are TRBV9 and TRBJ1-1; no definite D call. V lost 10 bases, J lost 1 base, and 14 bases lay in between. This CDR3 spans 13 amino acids. Germline CDR1 reads SGDLS; CDR2 reads YYNGEE. CDR3 in amino acids: CASSETGNTEAFF. CDR3 coding DNA: TGTGCCTCCTCGGAGACCGGGAACACTGAAGCTTTCTTT.

The rearrangement joins TRBV18 to TRBJ1-3; no clear D. The germline gives CDR1 KGHSH, CDR2 LQKENI. This CDR3 spans 15 amino acids. Between the trimmed V and J ends, which lost 3 bases and 0 bases, there was a span of 9 bases. The CDR3 spells CASSPGSYSGNTIYF. Written as DNA, the CDR3 is TGTGCCAGCTCACCGGGGAGCTACTCTGGAAACACCATATATTTT.

This chain connects TRBV4-3 to TRBJ2-1; D is uncertain. This CDR3 has 14 amino acids. Germline loops: CDR1 LGHNA, CDR2 YSLEER. V lost 1 base and J lost 4, with 8 bases in between. The CDR3: CASSQAMVYNEQFF. The CDR3 region has the DNA TGCGCCAGCAGCCAAGCTATGGTATACAATGAGCAGTTCTTC.

This rearrangement joins TRBV18 to TRBJ1-2; D is uncertain. This CDR3 has 13 residues. Trimming shortened V by 4 bases and J by 2 bases, and 8 bases separated the two germline ends. The V gene's germline CDR1 is KGHSH and CDR2 LQKENI. The CDR3 DNA sequence: TGTGCCAGCTCACAGGGAGAAAACTATGGCTACACCTTC. This codes for CASSQGENYGYTF.

The chain recombines TRBV7-6 with TRBJ2-5; D gene unclear. Germline CDR1 SGHVS, CDR2 FNYEAQ. The CDR3 runs to 16 residues. V was pared by 1 base and J by 2 bases, with 14 bases between. In DNA, the CDR3 is TGTGCCAGCAGCTTAGGGCCGGACCTCCGGCAAGAGACCCAGTACTTC. Translated: CASSLGPDLRQETQYF.

The rearrangement joins TRBV2 to TRBJ2-3, with TRBD2 matching over 13 bases. Germline CDR1 is SNHLY and CDR2 is FYNNEI. V shed 5 bases, J shed 6 bases, and the junction held 5 bases outside the gene matches. The CDR3 runs 15 residues. CDR3 nucleotide sequence: TGTGCCAGCAGTTTGGGGACTAGCGGGGTTGATACGCAGTATTTT. Amino acids: CASSLGTSGVDTQYF.

The rearrangement uses TRBV6-5 and TRBJ1-6, with TRBD1 as a possible D gene (5 bases). This CDR3 is built from 15 residues. Looked up from germline, CDR1 is MNHEY and CDR2 is SVGAGI. Trimming left V 6 bases short and J 10 bases short, with 19 bases between. CDR3 residues: CASRLGEGNRSPLHF. The CDR3 bases are TGTGCCAGCAGGCTCGGGGAGGGGAATCGGTCACCCCTCCACTTT.

The chain uses TRBV14 and TRBJ2-7; D ambiguous. This CDR3 comprises 14 residues. Germline V gene sequence: CDR1 SGHDN, CDR2 FVKESK. Trimming took off 5 bases at V and 3 bases at J, with 14 bases between the two ends. This CDR3 reads CASSFGLGFYEQYF. CDR3 DNA: TGTGCCAGCAGCTTTGGGCTTGGGTTCTACGAGCAGTACTTC.

This rearrangement joins TRBV27 to TRBJ1-5, with no clear D. Trimming took off 2 bases at V and 5 bases at J, with 7 bases between the two ends. The CDR3 covers 13 residues. The germline CDR1 and CDR2 sequences are MNHEY and SMNVEV (reference sequence). CDR3 DNA: TGTGCCAGCAGTTTAGGTCGGGATCAGCCCCAGCATTTT. This gives the protein CASSLGRDQPQHF.

V and J are TRBV6-5 and TRBJ1-1; unclear D gene. The germline gives CDR1 MNHEY, CDR2 SVGAGI. CDR3 length equals 13 residues. The V and J ends lost 6 bases and 3 bases respectively, with 11 bases between them. The CDR3 DNA reads as TGTGCCAGCAGCCTACAGAAGGACACTGAAGCTTTCTTT. This codes for CASSLQKDTEAFF.

The rearrangement links TRBV7-9 to TRBJ1-2; 8 bases agree with TRBD1. The CDR3 loop spans 16 amino acids. The junction had 12 bases not matched to a gene; V was cut back by 5 bases and J by 4 bases. Germline CDR1 and CDR2: SEHNR and FQNEAQ (reference sequence). CDR3 region: CASSQQAGTGGYGYTF. In nucleotides, the CDR3 is TGTGCCAGCAGCCAACAAGCCGGGACAGGCGGCTATGGCTACACCTTC.